What follows are 15 T cell receptor beta chains derived from one specimen sequenced in a study of glioma-infiltrating T cells. The iRepertoire nested amplicon-rescue multiplex PCR amplified TCR alpha and beta CDR3s from RNA. One entry per CDR3 protein, called by TCRdb with MiXCR from the multiplex PCR reads. The sample has 44,000 or so distinct CDR3 sequences, around 22% seen once. The material sequenced was glioma tissue, nonneoplastic brain tissue, or PBMCs (not recorded which). These receptors were collected from a human donor with low-grade glioma or glioblastoma, undergoing nonglioma brain surgery, or in good health (not recorded which).

To note about this clonotype: This may come from a read error, since a much larger clone is one base off. CDR3 residues: CASRESDYTDAQYF. DNA for the CDR3: TGTGCCAGTAGGGAATCAGATTACACAGATGCGCAGTATTTT. The rearrangement joins TRBV11-2 to TRBJ2-3; D uncertain. Germline CDR1 and CDR2: SGHAT and FQNNGV. CDR3 length equals 14 residues.

In this sample, this clonotype turned up many times. The chain carries TRBV28 and TRBJ2-4; 7 bases fit TRBD1. V lost 4 bases and J lost 0; bases outside the gene matches: 9. CDR1 is MDHEN and CDR2 is SYDVKM in the germline V gene. CDR3 length: 17 residues. CDR3 protein: CASSSLRQGLAKNIQYF. The CDR3 nucleotides read TGTGCCAGCAGTTCCCTCCGACAGGGCTTAGCCAAAAACATTCAGTACTTC.

This clonotype was counted at least ten times. The CDR3 sequence: CASSLGGHETQYF. CDR3 nucleotide sequence: TGCGCCAGCAGCTTAGGGGGCCACGAGACCCAGTACTTC. J is TRBJ2-5 and V is TRBV5-1; 7 bases match TRBD1. V was clipped by 2 bases and J by 5 bases; unmatched bases: 3. Germline values: CDR1 SGHRS, CDR2 YFSETQ. The CDR3 spans 13 residues.

This clonotype showed up many times. The genes are TRBV7-9 and TRBJ2-1, with 7 nucleotides matching TRBD2. Germline lookup yields CDR1 SEHNR and CDR2 FQNEAQ (reference sequence). The length of the CDR3 is 15 residues. V lost 1 base and J lost 5; bases outside the gene matches: 5. Here the CDR3 DNA reads TGTGCCAGCAGCTTAGAAACTAGCGCCAACAATGAGCAGTTCTTC. Protein sequence: CASSLETSANNEQFF.

The V call is TRBV7-3, the J call TRBJ2-3; TRBD1 matches at 10 bases. Germline CDR1 and CDR2: SGHTA and FQGTGA. The CDR3 is 15 residues long. Unmatched junction bases numbered 3, after V lost 4 bases and J lost 2 bases. The CDR3 spells CASSWGQGITDTQYF. CDR3 DNA sequence: TGTGCCAGCAGCTGGGGACAGGGGATCACAGATACGCAGTATTTT. The whole variable domain, filled in from reference TRBV7-3 and TRBJ2-3, reads GAGVSQTPSNKVTEKGKYVELRCDPISGHTALYWYRQSLGQGPEFLIYFQGTGAADDSGLPNDRFFAVRPEGSVSTLKIQRTERGDSAVYLCASSWGQGITDTQYFGPGTRLTVL.

The chain uses TRBV11-3 and TRBJ2-7; perhaps TRBD1 as D (6 bases). V shed 1 base and J shed 6 bases, with 10 bases lying between them. This CDR3 has 13 residues. The V gene's germline CDR1 is SGHNT and CDR2 YENEEA. CDR3 sequence (DNA): TGTGCCAGCAGCTTAGTGGACAGTGTCGAGCAGTACGTC. This codes for CASSLVDSVEQYV.

This clonotype came up once. This chain connects TRBV5-1 to TRBJ2-7; 11 bases agree with TRBD1. CDR3 length: 13 residues. Germline V gene lookup returns CDR1 SGHRS and CDR2 YFSETQ. Trimming removed 6 bases from V and 6 bases from J; junction bases left unmatched: 5. The CDR3 spells CASNWTGGAEQYF. CDR3 sequence (DNA): TGCGCCAGCAACTGGACAGGGGGCGCCGAGCAGTACTTC.

CDR3 loop: CASSRRGGPYNEQFF. Written as DNA, the CDR3 is TGTGCCAGCAGCCGCAGGGGAGGACCCTACAATGAGCAGTTCTTC. The gene calls are TRBV12-3 or TRBV12-4 and TRBJ2-1; tentatively, D is TRBD1 or TRBD2 (6 bases each). Trimming left V 6 bases short and J 2 bases short, with 14 bases between. This CDR3 is built from 15 residues.

This clonotype showed up many times. The V gene is TRBV2, the J gene TRBJ2-7, with D perhaps TRBD1 (5 bases). Germline assignment: CDR1 SNHLY and CDR2 FYNNEI. With 6 bases removed from V and 5 bases from J, the gap between germline ends came to 11 bases. There are 12 residues in the CDR3. This CDR3 is CASRFDRDEQYF. CDR3 in DNA: TGTGCCAGCAGGTTCGACAGAGACGAGCAGTACTTC.

This clonotype has ten or more counts. This chain uses TRBV12-3 or TRBV12-4 with TRBJ2-5; D gene ambiguous. There are 13 residues in the CDR3. Trimming took 4 bases from V and 2 from J, leaving 8 bases between them. The CDR3: CASSSGSQETQYF. For the CDR3, the DNA is TGTGCCAGCAGTTCCGGTTCGCAAGAGACCCAGTACTTC.

This sequence joins TRBV19 and TRBJ2-3; 13 positions match TRBD2. This CDR3 is 16 amino acids long. Germline V gene lookup returns CDR1 LNHDA and CDR2 SQIVND (reference sequence). V shed 6 bases, J shed 2 bases, and the junction held 5 bases outside the gene matches. The CDR3 loop reads CASSLTSGGDTDTQYF. DNA for the CDR3: TGTGCCAGTAGCCTTACTAGCGGGGGGGACACAGATACGCAGTATTTT.

In its sample, this clonotype ranks as medium-sized. The rearrangement joins TRBV6-6 to TRBJ1-5; D uncertain. Germline CDR1 reads MNHNY; CDR2 reads SVGAGI (reference sequence). V lost 0 bases and J 0 bases, leaving 6 bases between the germline ends. CDR3 length equals 15 residues. CDR3 coding DNA: TGTGCCAGCAGTTACTCGGCGAGTAGCAATCAGCCCCAGCATTTT. Its protein is CASSYSASSNQPQHF.

This clonotype appeared many times. This chain links TRBV5-4 with TRBJ1-2, with TRBD1 matching 7 bases. V lost 4 bases to trimming and J lost 0 bases; unmatched junction nucleotides: 6. Germline lookup yields CDR1 SGHNT and CDR2 YYREEE (reference sequence). The length of the CDR3 is 15 residues. CDR3 residues: CASSAPGQTNYGYTF. The CDR3 DNA follows: TGTGCCAGCAGCGCCCCGGGACAGACTAACTATGGCTACACCTTC.

This clonotype has at least ten counts. V is TRBV12-3 or TRBV12-4 and J is TRBJ2-3; either TRBD1 or TRBD2 may fit D (5 bases each). CDR3 length equals 16 residues. V was trimmed by 1 base and J by 0 bases, leaving 11 bases between them. The CDR3, as DNA: TGTGCCAGCAGTTTAGGAGGGGCCACTAGCACAGATACGCAGTATTTT. Translated, it gives CASSLGGATSTDTQYF.

This clonotype has ten or more counts. The gene calls are TRBV2 and TRBJ1-2, with D possibly matching TRBD1 (5 bases). CDR1 is SNHLY and CDR2 is FYNNEI in the germline V gene. V shed 5 bases and J shed 1 base, with 8 bases lying between them. CDR3 length equals 13 residues. CDR3 bases: TGTGCCAGCAGTCCCGACAGTAACTATGGCTACACCTTC. Amino acids: CASSPDSNYGYTF.